Listed below are T cell receptor beta chains from one sample, sequenced in a study of shared T cell receptors in the human thymus. Profiled with immunoSEQ multiplex PCR; TCRdb holds only in-frame clones, not every one. The sample carries 600,000 to 900,000 clones, 80% to 90% recorded once. These sequences were also reported in another study, on human thymus T cells.

Specimen: thymocytes. These TCRs come from a girl less than two years old with a congenital heart defect. The CDR3 runs from the conserved cysteine through the conserved F or W. Each record gives: V gene, J gene, clone size, D gene, CDR3 DNA, CDR3 protein. The D gene is left open where the match is weak. Clone size is stated in some rows and not others, as once, few, many or a class when expanded.

>TRBV18|TRBJ1-1|NA|NA
TGTGCCAGCTCACCAACGGTGAACACTGAAGCTTTCTTT
CASSPTVNTEAFF
>TRBV6-1|TRBJ2-7|NA|NA
TGTGCCAGCAGTGCGATCCCTTCCAGGTTAAAGGCCTACGAGCAGTACTTC
CASSAIPSRLKAYEQYF
>TRBV27|TRBJ1-1|NA|NA
TGTGCCAGCAGCTTTGGGGGGGGAGCGGTTGAAGCTTTCTTT
CASSFGGGAVEAFF
>TRBV15|TRBJ2-1|NA|NA
TGTGCCACCAGCCCTAACGGGTCTCGTTACAATGAGCAGTTCTTC
CATSPNGSRYNEQFF
>TRBV19|TRBJ2-7|once|TRBD2
TGTGCCACCTCGGCCCGGGCGGGAGGTGAGCAGTACTTC
CATSARAGGEQYF
>TRBV9|TRBJ2-1|once|TRBD2
TGTGCCAGCAGCGCGAACGGGACTAGCGGGAGATACAATGAGCAGTTCTTC
CASSANGTSGRYNEQFF
>TRBV2|TRBJ1-2|NA|NA
TGTGCCAGCAGTGAAGCTTCGGAGTTTGGCTACACCTTC
CASSEASEFGYTF
>TRBV5-1|TRBJ1-1|once|NA
TGCGCCAGCAGCTTGAAAAGGGGTGGTGAAGCTTTCTTT
CASSLKRGGEAFF
>TRBV5-1|TRBJ1-3|once|TRBD1
TGCGCCAGCGAGAACGGGACAGCGGAGGGAAACACCATATATTTT
CASENGTAEGNTIYF
>TRBV5-1|TRBJ1-4|once|NA
TGCGCCAGCAGCGGAGGACAGCCGGCGTTAACTAATGAAAAACTGTTTTTT
CASSGGQPALTNEKLFF
>TRBV5-5|TRBJ1-1|few|TRBD1
TGTGCCAGCAGCTTGGTGATGGCAGGGGGCCGGGACACTGAAGCTTTCTTT
CASSLVMAGGRDTEAFF
>TRBV14|TRBJ1-1|NA|NA
TGTGCCAGCAGCCAAGATCAGCAGGGCAACACTGAAGCTTTCTTT
CASSQDQQGNTEAFF
>TRBV5-1|TRBJ1-4|NA|TRBD1
TGCGCCAGCAGCCCAGTGGACAGGGACGGTAATGAAAAACTGTTTTTT
CASSPVDRDGNEKLFF
>TRBV7-6|TRBJ1-2|NA|NA
TGTGCCAGCAGCTTTTGGCAGGATCAAGGCTACACCTTC
CASSFWQDQGYTF
>TRBV7-4|TRBJ1-2|few|NA
TGTGCCAGCAGTTTCCTCCGAGGACAGACCTATGGCTACACCTTC
CASSFLRGQTYGYTF
>TRBV6-1|TRBJ1-5|NA|TRBD1
TGTGCCAGCAGTGTACGACAGGGGGCCAGGCAGCCCCAGCATTTT
CASSVRQGARQPQHF
>TRBV12-5|TRBJ1-2|NA|NA
TGTGCTAGTGGTTTGCCGGAGGGGGGGGATCGGGGCTACACCTTC
CASGLPEGGDRGYTF
>TRBV13|TRBJ2-3|NA|TRBD1
TGTGCCAGCAACGCCTGGACAGGGAGATTTACCACAGATACGCAGTATTTT
CASNAWTGRFTTDTQYF
>TRBV6-5|TRBJ1-2|NA|TRBD1
TGTGCCAGCAGTTACTCGGGACAGGCGCTTCGCTACACCTTC
CASSYSGQALRYTF
>TRBV5-6|TRBJ1-4|NA|TRBD1
TGTGCCAGCAGCTTTCAGGGGGCCCCCGCAACTAATGAAAAACTGTTTTTT
CASSFQGAPATNEKLFF
>TRBV11-1|TRBJ2-5|NA|TRBD1
TGTGCCAGCAGATATCGGACAGGGAACGGAGAGACCCAGTACTTC
CASRYRTGNGETQYF
>TRBV27|TRBJ1-1|NA|NA
TGTGCTATTTTACAGGGAACTGAAGCTTTCTTT
CAILQGTEAFF
>TRBV27|TRBJ1-6|NA|TRBD1
TGTGCCAGCAGATTACTACCAGCACTTCAGGGGGCCCCCTATAATTCACCCCTCCACTTT
CASRLLPALQGAPYNSPLHF
>TRBV18|TRBJ1-1|NA|NA
TGTGCCAGCTCCCTAGCGGGGGTCACTGAAGCTTTCTTT
CASSLAGVTEAFF
>TRBV5-1|TRBJ2-1|once|NA
TGCGCCAGCAGCTTAAAGGCGGGGAGGCAGGAGACCTACAATGAGCAGTTCTTC
CASSLKAGRQETYNEQFF
>TRBV15|TRBJ2-1|NA|TRBD1
TGTGCCACCAGCGTCCGGACAGGTCATACGTTCTTC
CATSVRTGHTFF
>TRBV30|TRBJ2-5|NA|NA
TGTGCCTGGAGTAAGCGGGAGACCCAGTACTTC
CAWSKRETQYF
>TRBV5-1|TRBJ2-5|NA|TRBD1
TGCGCCAGCAGCCTCTACAGGGGGCGAGAGACCCAGTACTTC
CASSLYRGRETQYF
>TRBV2|TRBJ2-7|NA|NA
TGTGCCAGCACTAATATCTACGAGCAGTACTTC
CASTNIYEQYF
>TRBV14|TRBJ2-1|NA|TRBD2
TGTGCCAGCAGCCACGGGACTAGCAGGGTCGATGAGCAGTTCTTC
CASSHGTSRVDEQFF
>TRBV6-7|TRBJ1-2|once|NA
TGTGCCAGCAGTTACGTACGTGAGCGGGGGGTTGGGCTCAACTATGGCTACACCTTC
CASSYVRERGVGLNYGYTF
>TRBV18|TRBJ1-2|NA|NA
TGTGCCAGCTCAAATTTGCGGGGAGGAGGCTACACCTTC
CASSNLRGGGYTF
>TRBV10-2|TRBJ2-7|NA|NA
TGCGCCAGCGCCTACTCCTACGAGCAGTACTTC
CASAYSYEQYF
>TRBV30|TRBJ2-2|NA|TRBD2
TGTGCCTGGAGTGTATCGCCGGGGGGGGCGAATGGTTGGACCGGGGAGCTGTTTTTT
CAWSVSPGGANGWTGELFF